This T cell receptor beta chain was captured by sequencing in a study of cytomegalovirus exposure and HLA in healthy donors. With 5 bases clipped from V and 5 bases from J, the junction kept 11 bases outside the gene matches. The V gene's germline CDR1 is SQVTM and CDR2 ANQGSEA. CDR3 length equals 15 residues. It was with 60 Vbeta and 13 Jbeta primers that the PCR ran. Assay used: immunoSEQ multiplex PCR; TCRdb lists only in-frame clones, some missing. This repertoire shows around 100,000 clones, 65% to 85% found once; its top ten account for roughly 4%. The rearrangement joins TRBV29-1 to TRBJ2-2; 7 bases map to TRBD2. Input material: PBMCs. The clonotype comes from a man between 45 and 60 years old in good health and CMV-seropositive. The CDR3 region is CSVFGGSPGTGELFF. In DNA, the CDR3 is TGCAGCGTTTTTGGCGGGAGCCCCGGGACCGGGGAGCTGTTTTTT.